One sample yielded the 31 T cell receptor beta chains listed below, sequenced in a study of blood T cells in healthy people across ages. A sample-barcoded 5' primer and a J-beta primer mix were used in a second PCR of about 6 to 11 cycles. TCRdb recomputed calls from the 5' RACE reads with MiXCR, one row per CDR3 protein. The sample consists of around 1,000,000 distinct CDR3 sequences, less than 25% of them appearing once. Another study also made use of these data, one on T cells of mothers and their children.

The sample comprised blood. The source of these receptors is a girl aged 2-9 years in good health.

The chain couples TRBV6-5 to TRBJ2-3, with 8 bases fitting TRBD1. CDR1 and CDR2 (germline): MNHEY, SVGAGI. The CDR3 is 16 amino acids. The V gene end was trimmed by 4 bases and the J gene end by 0 bases; junction bases not matched to a gene: 6. In nucleotides, the CDR3 is TGTGCCAGCAGTTTACCAGGGGGCACTAGCACAGATACGCAGTATTTT. Translated: CASSLPGGTSTDTQYF.

V usage is TRBV12-3 or TRBV12-4 and J usage is TRBJ2-1; 9 bases match TRBD1. Gene TRBJ2-7 matches the end of the DNA better, so the J call may be wrong. The CDR3 spans 14 residues. The CDR3 region has the DNA TGTGCCAGCAGCCCCGGGACAGGGCAGCACGAGCAGTACTTC. It is translated as CASSPGTGQHEQYF.

The chain employs TRBV20-1 and TRBJ1-5; the D gene is possibly TRBD1 (5 bases). With 1 base removed from V and 2 bases from J, the gap between germline ends came to 18 bases. The CDR3 length is 17 residues. Per the germline V gene, CDR1 is DFQATT and CDR2 is SNEGSKA (reference sequence). The CDR3 is CSARGIGEKGGNQPQHF. CDR3 DNA sequence: TGCAGTGCTAGAGGGATAGGGGAGAAGGGTGGCAATCAGCCCCAGCATTTT.

The rearrangement links TRBV20-1 to TRBJ2-3, with 12 bases lining up with TRBD2. V was pared by 0 bases and J by 9 bases, with 4 bases of the junction left unmatched. The germline gives CDR1 DFQATT, CDR2 SNEGSKA (reference sequence). The CDR3 is 14 amino acids. CDR3 in amino acids: CSARDGLAGRTQYF. Here the CDR3 DNA reads TGCAGTGCTAGAGACGGACTAGCGGGGCGAACGCAGTATTTT.

This clonotype came up a few times. V is TRBV10-3 and J is TRBJ2-5; weak D call: TRBD2 (5 bases). The CDR3 runs to 13 residues. Trimming took off 3 bases at V and 14 bases at J, with 19 bases between the two ends. Germline CDR1 reads ENHRY; CDR2 reads SYGVKD. CDR3 region: CAISEQLGAEIYF. DNA for the CDR3: TGTGCCATCAGTGAACAGTTGGGAGCCGAAATTTACTTC.

This clonotype was observed at least ten times. This chain uses TRBV14 with TRBJ1-1, with D possibly being TRBD1 (6 bases). Trimming took 2 bases from V and 4 from J, leaving 8 bases between them. Germline loops: CDR1 SGHDN, CDR2 FVKESK. CDR3 length: 13 amino acids. In DNA, the CDR3 is TGTGCCAGCAGCCAAAGGGGGGGCACTGAAGCTTTCTTT. Translated, it gives CASSQRGGTEAFF.

A few counts support this clonotype. V usage is TRBV4-3 and J usage is TRBJ1-1; unclear D gene. Germline assignment: CDR1 LGHNA and CDR2 YSLEER. The CDR3 runs to 19 residues. Trimming cost V 0 bases and J 4 bases, with 24 bases left between them. The CDR3 here is CASSQDFTPYSILSTEAFF. CDR3 bases: TGCGCCAGCAGCCAAGACTTTACCCCTTATAGTATATTGAGCACTGAAGCTTTCTTT.

The chain is built from TRBV5-1 and TRBJ2-2; perhaps TRBD2 as D (7 bases). The CDR3 contains 17 residues. The ends were cut back, 7 bases at V and 0 bases at J, with 19 bases in the middle. CDR1 is SGHRS and CDR2 is YFSETQ in the germline V gene. As DNA, the CDR3 is TGCGCCAGCCTGGGATGGAGGGGGGGTTCGAACACCGGGGAGCTGTTTTTT. As protein: CASLGWRGGSNTGELFF.

The V gene is TRBV28, the J gene TRBJ1-6; D may be TRBD1 (5 bases). CDR1 is MDHEN, CDR2 SYDVKM, per germline. CDR3 length equals 14 residues. The V gene lost 1 base and the J gene lost 10 bases, with 11 bases spanning the gap. DNA for the CDR3: TGTGCCAGCAGTTTATCAGGGACGAACTCACCCCTCCACTTT. As protein: CASSLSGTNSPLHF. Drawing the rest from reference TRBV28 and TRBJ1-6, the complete variable domain is DVKVTQSSRYLVKRTGEKVFLECVQDMDHENMFWYRQDPGLGLRLIYFSYDVKMKEKGDIPEGYSVSREKKERFSLILESASTNQTSMYLCASSLSGTNSPLHFGNGTRLTVT.

V is TRBV24-1 and J is TRBJ2-5, with 9 bases fitting TRBD1. The germline V gene has CDR1 KGHDR and CDR2 SFDVKD. The CDR3 runs to 15 residues. V was pared by 4 bases and J by 4 bases, with 6 bases of the junction left unmatched. Here the CDR3 DNA reads TGTGCCACCAGTGACCCGTCGGGACAGGGAGAGACCCAGTACTTC. This encodes CATSDPSGQGETQYF.

This clonotype appeared a few times. The chain employs TRBV20-1 and TRBJ1-4; no definite D call. Germline V lookup: CDR1 DFQATT, CDR2 SNEGSKA (reference sequence). The CDR3 has 13 residues. The V end was cut by 5 bases, the J end by 0 bases, with 7 bases between. The CDR3 protein is CSAYDTTNEKLFF. The CDR3 nucleotides read TGCAGTGCTTATGACACAACTAATGAAAAACTGTTTTTT.

This clonotype appeared many times. V usage is TRBV2 and J usage is TRBJ2-7; 7 positions match TRBD2. CDR3 length: 13 residues. V shed 10 bases and J 0 bases; nucleotides not matched to a gene: 6. Germline CDR1 and CDR2: SNHLY and FYNNEI. The CDR3 reads CATRAGSSYEQYF. As DNA, the CDR3 is TGTGCCACCAGAGCGGGGAGCTCCTACGAGCAGTACTTC.

This clonotype was observed a few times. V usage is TRBV7-2 and J usage is TRBJ2-1, with 8 nucleotides matching TRBD1. The germline V gene encodes CDR1 SGHTA and CDR2 FQGNSA. V dropped 1 base and J dropped 5; count of bases not matched to a gene: 7. The CDR3 contains 16 residues. CDR3: CASSLESGGGHNEQFF. For the CDR3, the DNA is TGTGCCAGCAGCTTAGAGTCAGGGGGCGGACACAATGAGCAGTTCTTC.

The sample holds a few counts of this clonotype. This sequence joins TRBV6-1 and TRBJ2-7; D may match TRBD1 or TRBD2 (5 bases each). CDR1 MNHNS and CDR2 SASEGT come from the germline V gene. The CDR3 is made up of 14 amino acids. Between the trimmed V and J ends, which lost 7 bases and 4 bases, there was a span of 17 bases. The CDR3 nucleotides read TGTGCCAGCAATAAAGGGCTGGGGGTTTACGAGCAGTACTTC. Encoded protein: CASNKGLGVYEQYF.

This clonotype has only a few counts. The rearrangement joins TRBV7-2 to TRBJ2-3, with D perhaps given as TRBD1 or TRBD2 (5 bases each). Trimming cost V 7 bases and J 2 bases, with 19 bases left between them. Per germline, CDR1 SGHTA and CDR2 FQGNSA. CDR3 length equals 16 residues. This CDR3 is CASTEMPGPLTDTQYF. For the CDR3, the DNA is TGTGCCAGCACCGAAATGCCGGGGCCTCTCACAGATACGCAGTATTTT.

In its sample, this clonotype was seen a few times. The V call is TRBV6-1, the J call TRBJ2-1; TRBD1 agrees at 11 bases. The CDR3 sequence is 14 residues long. Germline V gene data show CDR1 as MNHNS and CDR2 as SASEGT. Trimming cost V 3 bases and J 6 bases; bases outside gene matches: 1. The CDR3 here is CASSEGTGGNEQFF. The CDR3 nucleotides are TGTGCCAGCAGTGAGGGGACAGGGGGCAATGAGCAGTTCTTC.

The V call is TRBV6-1, the J call TRBJ1-1; D is perhaps TRBD1 (5 bases). CDR3 length equals 14 residues. V lost 2 bases and J 9 bases, leaving 16 bases between the germline ends. In germline, CDR1 is MNHNS, CDR2 SASEGT. CDR3 DNA sequence: TGTGCCAGCAGTGAATTGATGGAGGGGAAAAAAGCTTTCTTT. Translated, it gives CASSELMEGKKAFF.

This clonotype was counted between two and nine times. CDR3 residues: CASNPGRGPSRGNEQFF. The CDR3 DNA follows: TGTGCCAGCAACCCAGGGCGGGGGCCAAGTCGTGGCAATGAGCAGTTCTTC. The chain is built from TRBV12-3 or TRBV12-4 and TRBJ2-5; D perhaps matches TRBD2 (7 bases). Judging by the DNA end, TRBJ2-1 fits better; the J call may be wrong. CDR3 length equals 17 residues.

The chain has TRBV14 and TRBJ1-1; perhaps TRBD1 as D (6 bases). From germline, CDR1 is SGHDN and CDR2 FVKESK. The CDR3 is made up of 13 amino acids. V shed 4 bases and J shed 6 bases, with 12 bases lying between them. The CDR3 protein is CASSPSRGAEAFF. The CDR3 DNA reads TGTGCCAGCAGCCCGAGCAGGGGAGCTGAAGCTTTCTTT.

This clonotype came up many times. The chain couples TRBV27 to TRBJ2-1, with TRBD2 identical over 13 bases. CDR1 and CDR2 (germline): MNHEY, SMNVEV (reference sequence). V gave up 8 bases and J gave up 9 bases; unmatched junction bases: 13. This CDR3 comprises 16 residues. The CDR3: CASHELGLAGVGEQFF. CDR3 coding DNA: TGTGCCAGCCACGAACTAGGACTAGCGGGAGTAGGTGAGCAGTTCTTC.

Details on this clonotype: One end of the junction fails to match germline, which may point to a read error. The rearrangement links TRBV4-1 to TRBJ2-5; D is perhaps TRBD2 (6 bases). The length of the CDR3 is 13 residues. Germline CDR1 is MGHRA and CDR2 is YSYEKL. CDR3 in DNA: TGCGTCAGCAGCGCCCCGGGAGTTTTGGAGCAGTACTTC. As protein: CVSSAPGVLEQYF.

This clonotype was observed a few times. V is TRBV11-2 and J is TRBJ2-7; D unresolved. Germline CDR1 is SGHAT and CDR2 is FQNNGV. The CDR3 runs to 8 residues. V gave up 9 bases and J gave up 9 bases, with 6 bases separating them. The CDR3 is CARIGQYF. The DNA of the CDR3 is TGTGCCAGGATAGGGCAGTACTTC.

This clonotype appeared a few times. This chain uses TRBV12-3 or TRBV12-4 with TRBJ1-1, with unresolved D. This CDR3 comprises 14 residues. V shed 2 bases and J shed 5 bases, with 12 bases lying between them. The CDR3 region has the DNA TGTGCCAGCAGTTTAATCCGGGTTGGGACTGAAGCTTTCTTT. Amino acids: CASSLIRVGTEAFF.

The V gene is TRBV7-8, the J gene TRBJ2-7; D gene uncertain. Germline V gene lookup returns CDR1 SGHVS and CDR2 FQNEAQ. This CDR3 has 13 residues. Trimming stripped 5 bases from V and 7 bases from J, with 15 bases between. Written as DNA, the CDR3 is TGTGCCAGCAGCCCAATCCCCGCGCGGGAGCAGTACTTC. Its protein is CASSPIPAREQYF.

The chain couples TRBV4-3 to TRBJ2-5; 8 positions match TRBD2. The DNA end lines up better with TRBJ2-7; the J call may be wrong. This CDR3 is 17 amino acids long. Germline V gene sequence: CDR1 LGHNA, CDR2 YSLEER. CDR3 protein: CASSQDYGSGGYYEQYF. CDR3 coding DNA: TGCGCCAGCAGCCAAGATTATGGCAGCGGGGGATACTACGAGCAGTACTTC.

The sample holds a few counts of this clonotype. This chain connects TRBV6-5 to TRBJ1-1; no reliable D call. Germline V gene data show CDR1 as MNHEY and CDR2 as SVGAGI. This CDR3 spans 15 amino acids. The ends were cut back, 0 bases at V and 3 bases at J, with 11 bases in the middle. CDR3 in DNA: TGTGCCAGCAGTTACTCTTTTGGGGAGTACACTGAAGCTTTCTTT. As protein: CASSYSFGEYTEAFF.

Note on this clonotype: Relative to the germline gene, one junction end is altered; a read error may explain this. The chain has TRBV4-1 and TRBJ1-2, with a possible D match to TRBD1 (5 bases). From germline, CDR1 is MGHRA and CDR2 YSYEKL. CDR3 length: 15 residues. CDR3 DNA: TGCGCCAGCAGCCAAGAATCCCCAGGGAACTATGGTTACACCTTC. This translates into CASSQESPGNYGYTF.

This clonotype has just a few counts. This sequence joins TRBV29-1 and TRBJ1-4; weak D call: TRBD1 (6 bases). The CDR3 is 15 residues long. Trimming cost V 6 bases and J 5 bases, with 19 bases left between them. CDR1 and CDR2 (germline): SQVTM, ANQGSEA. This chain's CDR3 is CSVAKQQGGNEKLFF. DNA of the CDR3: TGCAGCGTCGCGAAGCAACAGGGTGGAAATGAAAAACTGTTTTTT.

The chain links TRBV4-3 to TRBJ2-5; D is perhaps TRBD2 (6 bases). The CDR3 is 16 residues long. V lost 0 bases to trimming and J lost 5 bases, with 16 bases between them. Germline CDR1 reads LGHNA; CDR2 reads YSLEER. The chain's CDR3 is CASSQERDLGRETQYF. The CDR3 nucleotides are TGCGCCAGCAGCCAAGAGCGGGACCTAGGGAGGGAGACCCAGTACTTC.

The chain carries TRBV12-3 or TRBV12-4 and TRBJ2-4; D is perhaps TRBD2 (6 bases). V shed 5 bases and J shed 0 bases, with 17 bases lying between them. The CDR3 is 17 residues long. The CDR3 protein is CASSPHRDSLAKNIQYF. CDR3 nucleotide sequence: TGTGCCAGCAGTCCTCATCGGGACTCCCTAGCCAAAAACATTCAGTACTTC.

This clonotype was seen repeatedly, ten times or more. The chain carries TRBV7-9 and TRBJ1-2; TRBD1 is a possible D gene (5 bases). The ends were cut back, 3 bases at V and 5 bases at J, with 7 bases in the middle. CDR3 length: 12 residues. Germline V gene lookup returns CDR1 SEHNR and CDR2 FQNEAQ (reference sequence). CDR3 nucleotide sequence: TGTGCCAGCAGCTTGGGGCGATATGGCTACACCTTC. Translating it yields CASSLGRYGYTF.